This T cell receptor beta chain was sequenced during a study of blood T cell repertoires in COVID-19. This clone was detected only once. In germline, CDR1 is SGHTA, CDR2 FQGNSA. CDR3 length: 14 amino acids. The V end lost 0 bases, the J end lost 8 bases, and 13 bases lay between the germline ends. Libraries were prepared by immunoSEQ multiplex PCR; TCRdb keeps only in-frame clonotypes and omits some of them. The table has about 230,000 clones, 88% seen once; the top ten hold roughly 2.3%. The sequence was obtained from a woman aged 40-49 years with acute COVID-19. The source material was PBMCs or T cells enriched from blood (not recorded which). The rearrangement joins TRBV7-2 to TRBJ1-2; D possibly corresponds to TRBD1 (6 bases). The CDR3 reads CASSLARGQGGYTF. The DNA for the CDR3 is TGTGCCAGCAGCTTAGCGCGGGGGCAGGGAGGCTACACCTTC.